The rows below give T cell receptor beta chains drawn from one sample of a study of cytomegalovirus exposure and HLA in healthy donors. Method: immunoSEQ multiplex PCR; TCRdb's copy keeps in-frame clones and lacks some. This sample has about 180,000 clones; 60% to 80% occur once, and the top ten carry under 8%. The sequenced material came from PBMCs. These receptors originate from a man in his forties in good health and CMV-seropositive. The CDR3 runs from the conserved cysteine through the conserved F or W. The order of the fields is V gene, D gene, clone size, J gene, CDR3 protein, CDR3 DNA. The D gene is left open where the match is weak. Size is stated for part of the rows, as once, few or many counts, or as a class when the clone is expanded.

V gene: TRBV6-1; D gene: TRBD1; clone size: .; J gene: TRBJ1-5; CDR3 protein: CASSEALAGGQNQPQHF; CDR3 DNA: TGTGCCAGCAGTGAAGCGCTGGCAGGGGGCCAAAATCAGCCCCAGCATTTT
V gene: TRBV27; D gene: TRBD1; clone size: .; J gene: TRBJ2-5; CDR3 protein: CASSLYQGAGRETQYF; CDR3 DNA: TGTGCCAGCAGTTTATACCAGGGGGCGGGCAGGGAGACCCAGTACTTC
V gene: TRBV7-2; D gene: .; clone size: .; J gene: TRBJ2-1; CDR3 protein: CASSLEGNNEQFF; CDR3 DNA: TGTGCCAGCAGCTTAGAGGGGAACAATGAGCAGTTCTTC
V gene: TRBV5-1; D gene: TRBD2; clone size: .; J gene: TRBJ2-7; CDR3 protein: CASSLAAGLRHEQYF; CDR3 DNA: TGCGCCAGCAGCTTGGCCGCGGGACTACGCCACGAGCAGTACTTC
V gene: TRBV30; D gene: .; clone size: .; J gene: TRBJ2-7; CDR3 protein: CACGAVSYEQYF; CDR3 DNA: TGTGCCTGTGGAGCGGTCTCCTACGAGCAGTACTTC
V gene: TRBV7-2; D gene: TRBD2; clone size: once; J gene: TRBJ2-3; CDR3 protein: CASSPYMSSGMGDTQYF; CDR3 DNA: TGTGCCAGCAGCCCCTATATGTCTAGCGGGATGGGAGATACGCAGTATTTT
V gene: TRBV29-1; D gene: TRBD1; clone size: few; J gene: TRBJ2-5; CDR3 protein: CSVDVTGGETQYF; CDR3 DNA: TGCAGCGTTGATGTCACAGGGGGTGAGACCCAGTACTTC
V gene: TRBV4-1; D gene: .; clone size: .; J gene: TRBJ2-3; CDR3 protein: CASSQDRTGTDTQYF; CDR3 DNA: TGCGCCAGCAGCCAAGACCGGACAGGCACAGATACGCAGTATTTT
V gene: TRBV15; D gene: TRBD2; clone size: .; J gene: TRBJ2-7; CDR3 protein: CATSRGGSGRIEQYF; CDR3 DNA: TGTGCCACCAGCAGAGGGGGGAGCGGGAGAATCGAGCAGTACTTC
V gene: TRBV5-6; D gene: TRBD1; clone size: .; J gene: TRBJ2-3; CDR3 protein: CASRRTGGSFADTQYF; CDR3 DNA: TGTGCCAGCAGGCGGACAGGGGGGTCATTCGCAGATACGCAGTATTTT